This T cell receptor beta chain was recorded in a study of T-cell memory formation after mild COVID-19. The wider study: TCR clusters were mostly donor specific.

Trimming left V 2 bases short and J 7 bases short, with 6 bases between. The CDR3 spans 12 residues. Germline assignment: CDR1 SGHNT and CDR2 YENEEA. TCRdb independently ran MiXCR on the 5' RACE reads; one entry per CDR3 protein. The data contain approximately 300,000 distinct CDR3 sequences, about a sixth of them singletons. This clonotype was observed a few times. The clonotype comes from a man between 18 and 35 years old who had mild COVID-19 (a few samples of this study predate the infection). Cell type and time point are not known. The chain couples TRBV11-3 to TRBJ2-1; the D is unclear. The sequenced material came from PBMCs or a T cell subset sorted from them (not recorded which). The CDR3 DNA follows: TGTGCCAGCAGCTTATCCTTAAATGAGCAGTTCTTC. The encoded protein is CASSLSLNEQFF.